This TCR beta chain was retrieved from a study of T-cell memory formation after mild COVID-19 (dated by TCRdb to about 2021). Regarding the complete study: Most TCR sequence clusters were specific to one of the two donors. Longitudinal TCRalpha and TCRbeta repertoire sequencing tracked T-cell clones expanding and contracting after mild COVID-19 in a couple of donors. Two young, previously healthy adult volunteers, one female and one male, were included in the cohort.

V and J lose 4 bases and 8 bases, and a span of 9 bases separates them. From its cysteine to its phenylalanine, the CDR3 spans 12 amino acids. Of the read, only the CDR3 DNA is kept; its 36 bases are in frame from base 1. From the germline V gene, CDR1 is LGHNA and CDR2 is YNFKEQ. What the study reported, not specific to this receptor: SARS-CoV-2 specificity was not confirmed for the second-wave clones peaking on day 37. Contracting CD4+ clones appeared mostly in the CM and EM memory subsets, whereas CD8+ clones were enriched in EMRA. Clones contracting from day 15 to 85 had balanced CD4/CD8 phenotypes, while a second wave expanding from day 15 to 37 was biased towards CD4+. The study covered only two mild cases, and larger cohorts including severe cases with pre-infection samples were considered necessary. The detection of some responding clones in pre-infection memory suggests that pre-existing cross-reactive memory T cells joined the SARS-CoV-2 response.

This clonotype was observed many times. Its antigen is currently not known. Per-base qualities were not stored, and no clone one base away is much larger. The sequencing machine was an Illumina NovaSeq 6000. TCRalpha and TCRbeta cDNA libraries were built by 5'RACE with constant-segment primers, adding sample barcodes and unique molecular identifiers. Trizol reagent was used to extract RNA from every sample. The libraries were amplified in two PCR steps, and the second step added a second sample barcode and Illumina TruSeq adapters. Sequencing of libraries was performed on an Illumina NovaSeq with 2 x 150 bp paired-end reads. The paper's data handling went like this. Reads were demultiplexed and collapsed into UMI-guided consensus sequences with migec v1.2.7. With mixcr v2.1.11, UMI consensuses were aligned to TRA and TRB V and J templates and assembled into clonotypes. A clonotype was counted as expanded or contracted only when both edgeR and NoisET called the clonotype significant, with the noise models trained on biological replicates. edgeR calls used a false discovery rate-adjusted p below 0.01 and a log2 fold-change threshold of 1. As an exploratory analysis of dynamics, max-normalized trajectories of the 1000 most abundant clonotypes were examined by PCA with hierarchical clustering. The CD4 or CD8 phenotype of responding clones was assigned using the separately sequenced CD4+ and CD8+ repertoires. TCRdb itself trimmed the public reads at Q25 with fastp, ran MiXCR and retained productive beta chains. CDR3 protein duplicates are merged, each entry listing the most common genes and DNA. TCRdb, not the authors, supplied the V and J calls. Counted in this sample were approximately 150,000 distinct CDR3 sequences; more than 12% of them appeared once. The ten largest clones capture approximately 14% of the sample.

Ficoll-Paque density gradient centrifugation was the method used to isolate PBMCs. This chain joins TRBV4-2 to TRBJ2-1, with the D gene uncertain. Sequencing was carried out using PBMCs or a T cell subset sorted from them (not recorded which). The sequence came from an adult woman who had mild COVID-19 (a few samples of this study predate the infection). The sample titles of this study are shuffled in the database, so cell type and time point are left out; the donor was told from shared clones. DNA sequence: TGTGCCAGCAGCCCTAATCCGGATGAGCAGTTCTTC. Its amino acids are CASSPNPDEQFF.